The source of this T cell receptor (beta chain) is a study of a mutant IDH1 vaccine in newly diagnosed glioma. Overall study: Patients began vaccination 4-6 weeks after radiotherapy alone, or with temozolomide cycles.

TCRdb keeps only in-frame clones here, not all; method: immunoSEQ multiplex PCR. The sample includes about 38,000 clones, 75% to 85% seen only once; the top ten take 4.5% to 5.5%. Study-level results: Seemingly, pseudoprogression had no relation to changes in the top peripheral T cell clonotypes.

Time point specified: week 23, last vaccination. The study gave 300 ug of mutant IDH1 20-mer peptide per vaccine dose, with topical imiquimod. As to this clone: The antigen remains unidentified.

The sequences come from PBMCs, collected from a glioma patient whose treatment included an IDH1 peptide vaccine. This sequence originates from a man aged 40-55 years with glioma.

CDR3 region: CASGTQGGYGYTF. Here the CDR3 DNA reads TGCGCCAGCGGGACACAGGGGGGTTATGGCTACACCTTC. The chain has TRBV5-1 and TRBJ1-2, with 8 bases fitting TRBD1. V lost 7 bases and J lost 5; bases outside the gene matches: 7. The CDR3 loop spans 13 amino acids. Per germline, CDR1 SGHRS and CDR2 YFSETQ.